This is a list of T cell receptor beta chains from one sample in a study of memory CD4+ T cells and cytomegalovirus serostatus. The protocol was immunoSEQ multiplex PCR, while the TCRdb copy is restricted to in-frame clones and leaves out a portion. The sample lists about 46,000 clones; about 73% were seen once. The sample comprised memory CD4+ T cells from blood. The receptors were gathered from an adult in good health and CMV-seronegative. CDR3s include the opening cysteine and the closing phenylalanine or tryptophan. The order of the fields is clone size, J gene, D gene, V gene, CDR3 DNA, CDR3 protein. A D gene is named only where the DNA matches it firmly. Some rows have no size entry. The others give once, few or many, or a class for an expanded clone.

abundance: .; j_gene: TRBJ2-7; d_gene: .; v_gene: TRBV6-5; CDR3nt: TGTGCCAGCAGTTACTCGGGTTCGGCCTACGAGCAGTACTTC; CDR3aa: CASSYSGSAYEQYF
abundance: .; j_gene: TRBJ1-2; d_gene: TRBD1; v_gene: TRBV28; CDR3nt: TGTGCCAGCAGTTTCGAATACAGGGGGAATTATGGCTACACCTTC; CDR3aa: CASSFEYRGNYGYTF
abundance: .; j_gene: TRBJ2-7; d_gene: .; v_gene: TRBV18; CDR3nt: TGTGCCAGCTCACCTGAAAGTCAGCAGTACTTC; CDR3aa: CASSPESQQYF
abundance: .; j_gene: TRBJ1-6; d_gene: .; v_gene: TRBV5-1; CDR3nt: TGCGCCAGCAGCTTGATCGCAGGGCGGCGTAATTCACCCCTCCACTTT; CDR3aa: CASSLIAGRRNSPLHF
abundance: .; j_gene: TRBJ2-2; d_gene: TRBD1; v_gene: TRBV28; CDR3nt: TGTGCCAGTGGGGGACAGGGGGTTTCCCGGAGGGTCCACACCGGGGAGCTGTTTTTT; CDR3aa: CASGGQGVSRRVHTGELFF
abundance: .; j_gene: TRBJ1-2; d_gene: .; v_gene: TRBV7-2; CDR3nt: TGTGCCAGCAGCCCACGACCCGAGAGTGGTGGCTACACCTTC; CDR3aa: CASSPRPESGGYTF
abundance: .; j_gene: TRBJ2-2; d_gene: TRBD2; v_gene: TRBV9; CDR3nt: TGTGCCAGCAGTACTGGGCGGGGGGGCGTCGGGGAGCTGTTTTTT; CDR3aa: CASSTGRGGVGELFF
abundance: .; j_gene: TRBJ1-4; d_gene: .; v_gene: TRBV5-1; CDR3nt: TGCGCCAGCAGCTTGGGGCGCCGGGGACATGAAAAACTGTTTTTT; CDR3aa: CASSLGRRGHEKLFF
abundance: once; j_gene: TRBJ1-5; d_gene: .; v_gene: TRBV7-4; CDR3nt: TGTGCCAGCAGCCCCCCGGGGGGAGGCCTGGATCAGCCCCAGCATTTT; CDR3aa: CASSPPGGGLDQPQHF
abundance: .; j_gene: TRBJ1-1; d_gene: .; v_gene: TRBV6-5; CDR3nt: TGTGCCACCGACCCAGGTTCGGGCACTGAAGCTTTCTTT; CDR3aa: CATDPGSGTEAFF
abundance: .; j_gene: TRBJ2-7; d_gene: .; v_gene: TRBV28; CDR3nt: TGTGCCAGCAGTTTTTTTGGGGTCAGAGCCTCCGACATTACCTACGAGCAGTACTTC; CDR3aa: CASSFFGVRASDITYEQYF
abundance: .; j_gene: TRBJ1-5; d_gene: .; v_gene: TRBV6-6; CDR3nt: TGTGCCAGCAACGACCGACATAGCAATCAGCCCCAGCATTTT; CDR3aa: CASNDRHSNQPQHF
abundance: .; j_gene: TRBJ2-1; d_gene: TRBD2; v_gene: TRBV9; CDR3nt: TGTGCCAGCAGCGTAGGGACTAGCGGCTACAATGAGCAGTTCTTC; CDR3aa: CASSVGTSGYNEQFF
abundance: .; j_gene: TRBJ2-2; d_gene: .; v_gene: TRBV19; CDR3nt: TGTGCCAGTAACGAGGGACCGAACACCGGGGAGCTGTTTTTT; CDR3aa: CASNEGPNTGELFF
abundance: .; j_gene: TRBJ1-5; d_gene: .; v_gene: TRBV2; CDR3nt: TGTGCCAGCAGTCGCGGACTACATCAGCCCCAGCATTTT; CDR3aa: CASSRGLHQPQHF
abundance: .; j_gene: TRBJ2-7; d_gene: .; v_gene: TRBV5-1; CDR3nt: TGCGCCAGCAGCTTGGACAGGCTCTCCTACGAGCAGTACTTC; CDR3aa: CASSLDRLSYEQYF
abundance: .; j_gene: TRBJ1-1; d_gene: .; v_gene: TRBV6-5; CDR3nt: TGTGCCAGCAGTTCCCGTCTGTCAGCTTTCTTT; CDR3aa: CASSSRLSAFF
abundance: once; j_gene: TRBJ1-2; d_gene: .; v_gene: TRBV18; CDR3nt: TGTGCCAGCTCACCATCGGGAAGGGGTAGGAACTATGGCTACACCTTC; CDR3aa: CASSPSGRGRNYGYTF
abundance: .; j_gene: TRBJ2-2; d_gene: .; v_gene: TRBV28; CDR3nt: TGTGCCAGCAGTTACTCCCGCGGTATTAGGCTGGTTCCCGGGGAGCTGTTTTTT; CDR3aa: CASSYSRGIRLVPGELFF
abundance: medium-sized; j_gene: TRBJ1-2; d_gene: .; v_gene: TRBV19; CDR3nt: TGTGCCAGTAGTGAACCTCAGGGTACTCTCTATGGCTACACCTTC; CDR3aa: CASSEPQGTLYGYTF
abundance: .; j_gene: TRBJ2-7; d_gene: .; v_gene: TRBV2; CDR3nt: TGTGCCAGCAGTGACTCATGGACGTTGGCCCCCTACGAGCAGTACTTC; CDR3aa: CASSDSWTLAPYEQYF
abundance: .; j_gene: TRBJ2-1; d_gene: .; v_gene: TRBV7-2; CDR3nt: TGTGCCAGCAGCGCGGTTAAGTCCTCCTACAATGAGCAGTTCTTC; CDR3aa: CASSAVKSSYNEQFF
abundance: .; j_gene: TRBJ2-5; d_gene: TRBD1; v_gene: TRBV7-2; CDR3nt: TGTGCCAGCAGCTTAAGAGGGGGGACAGGGGGGTCGGCCCAAGAGACCCAGTACTTC; CDR3aa: CASSLRGGTGGSAQETQYF
abundance: .; j_gene: TRBJ2-5; d_gene: .; v_gene: TRBV7-2; CDR3nt: TGTGCCAGCAGCTTCGCAGGGAAACTCCAAGAGACCCAGTACTTC; CDR3aa: CASSFAGKLQETQYF
abundance: .; j_gene: TRBJ2-1; d_gene: TRBD2; v_gene: TRBV13; CDR3nt: TGTGCCAGCAGCTTAGGAGCTAGCGGGGACTACAATGAGCAGTTCTTC; CDR3aa: CASSLGASGDYNEQFF
abundance: .; j_gene: TRBJ2-7; d_gene: TRBD1; v_gene: TRBV11-2; CDR3nt: TGTGCCAGCAGCTTCACGACAGGGGGATCCTACGAGCAGTACTTC; CDR3aa: CASSFTTGGSYEQYF
abundance: .; j_gene: TRBJ1-1; d_gene: .; v_gene: TRBV7-8; CDR3nt: TGTGCCAGCAGCCCCGGGACAAGGACTGAAGCTTTCTTT; CDR3aa: CASSPGTRTEAFF
abundance: .; j_gene: TRBJ1-1; d_gene: TRBD1; v_gene: TRBV7-9; CDR3nt: TGTGCCAGCGACAGGGGATTGAGCACTGAAGCTTTCTTT; CDR3aa: CASDRGLSTEAFF
abundance: .; j_gene: TRBJ1-3; d_gene: TRBD1; v_gene: TRBV11-2; CDR3nt: TGTGCCAGCAGCCCCAGGACAGGGAACTCTGGAAACACCATATATTTT; CDR3aa: CASSPRTGNSGNTIYF
abundance: .; j_gene: TRBJ2-3; d_gene: TRBD2; v_gene: TRBV7-3; CDR3nt: TGTGCCAGCAGCTTAACTGCTAGCGGGGGCGGCAACACAGATACGCAGTATTTT; CDR3aa: CASSLTASGGGNTDTQYF
abundance: few; j_gene: TRBJ2-2; d_gene: .; v_gene: TRBV7-2; CDR3nt: TGTGCCAGCAGCCCAAGACAGACCGGGGAGCTGTTTTTT; CDR3aa: CASSPRQTGELFF
abundance: .; j_gene: TRBJ1-2; d_gene: .; v_gene: TRBV30; CDR3nt: TGTGCCTGGAGTGTTACAAGGGTAGTGCAGGTTGACGGCTACACCTTC; CDR3aa: CAWSVTRVVQVDGYTF
abundance: .; j_gene: TRBJ1-2; d_gene: .; v_gene: TRBV5-6; CDR3nt: TGTGCCAGCAGCTACCGGGGTGGGATAACCGATGGCTACACCTTC; CDR3aa: CASSYRGGITDGYTF
abundance: .; j_gene: TRBJ1-5; d_gene: .; v_gene: TRBV27; CDR3nt: TGTGCCAGCAGGCCTAGTCGTGGGGCCCAGCCCCAGCATTTT; CDR3aa: CASRPSRGAQPQHF
abundance: .; j_gene: TRBJ2-1; d_gene: TRBD1; v_gene: TRBV4-3; CDR3nt: TGCGCCAGCAGCCTAACAGGGGAAAATGAGCAGTTCTTC; CDR3aa: CASSLTGENEQFF
abundance: few; j_gene: TRBJ2-3; d_gene: TRBD2; v_gene: TRBV5-4; CDR3nt: TGTGCCAGCAGCTTTCCCGGACTAGCGGGGACCACAGATACGCAGTATTTT; CDR3aa: CASSFPGLAGTTDTQYF
abundance: .; j_gene: TRBJ1-5; d_gene: TRBD1; v_gene: TRBV7-6; CDR3nt: TGTGCCAGCAGCCCCTTAGGGGGCTTCGGAAATCAGCCCCAGCATTTT; CDR3aa: CASSPLGGFGNQPQHF
abundance: .; j_gene: TRBJ1-5; d_gene: .; v_gene: TRBV2; CDR3nt: TGTGCCAGCAGTGGAGGTCAGCCCCAGCATTTT; CDR3aa: CASSGGQPQHF
abundance: .; j_gene: TRBJ1-4; d_gene: .; v_gene: TRBV27; CDR3nt: TGTGCCAGCAGTCCCCTCCACGAGTACCCTGCAACTAATGAAAAACTGTTTTTT; CDR3aa: CASSPLHEYPATNEKLFF
abundance: .; j_gene: TRBJ1-6; d_gene: .; v_gene: TRBV2; CDR3nt: TGTGCCAGCAGCGCGGGAGGTGAGGGTTCACCCCTCCACTTT; CDR3aa: CASSAGGEGSPLHF
abundance: .; j_gene: TRBJ2-3; d_gene: .; v_gene: TRBV11-2; CDR3nt: TGTGCCAGCAGCTGGGGCGGGGCCACAGATACGCAGTATTTT; CDR3aa: CASSWGGATDTQYF
abundance: .; j_gene: TRBJ2-6; d_gene: .; v_gene: TRBV7-2; CDR3nt: TGTGCCAGCAGCCCCCCCGGCTCTGGGGCCAACGTCCTGACTTTC; CDR3aa: CASSPPGSGANVLTF
abundance: few; j_gene: TRBJ1-2; d_gene: .; v_gene: TRBV5-1; CDR3nt: TGCGCCAGCAGAGTATCCGTTGACAGAAGCTATGGCTACACCTTC; CDR3aa: CASRVSVDRSYGYTF
abundance: .; j_gene: TRBJ1-4; d_gene: .; v_gene: TRBV4-1; CDR3nt: TGCGCCAGCAGCCCCCCCTTGCGGGGGTTTAATGAAAAACTGTTTTTT; CDR3aa: CASSPPLRGFNEKLFF
abundance: .; j_gene: TRBJ1-5; d_gene: .; v_gene: TRBV6-4; CDR3nt: TGTGCCAGCAGCTCTGACACGAATCAGCCCCAGCATTTT; CDR3aa: CASSSDTNQPQHF
abundance: .; j_gene: TRBJ1-1; d_gene: .; v_gene: TRBV27; CDR3nt: TGTGCCAGCAAGAGGGACACCTCTGTTGGGAACACTGAAGCTTTCTTT; CDR3aa: CASKRDTSVGNTEAFF
abundance: .; j_gene: TRBJ1-2; d_gene: .; v_gene: TRBV2; CDR3nt: TGTGCCAGCAGAAGAACTAACTATGGCTACACCTTC; CDR3aa: CASRRTNYGYTF
abundance: .; j_gene: TRBJ2-7; d_gene: TRBD1; v_gene: TRBV5-1; CDR3nt: TGCGCCAGCTTCTCGGGGACAGGGTCGTACGAGCAGTACTTC; CDR3aa: CASFSGTGSYEQYF
abundance: .; j_gene: TRBJ1-3; d_gene: TRBD1; v_gene: TRBV28; CDR3nt: TGTGCCAGCAGTCCAGCGGCCAGGACAGGGGGCTCATTGATCTCTGGAAACACCATATATTTT; CDR3aa: CASSPAARTGGSLISGNTIYF
abundance: .; j_gene: TRBJ2-7; d_gene: TRBD2; v_gene: TRBV19; CDR3nt: TGTGCCAGTAGTACCCCCCGGAGCGGGGGGCTCATCTACGAGCAGTACTTC; CDR3aa: CASSTPRSGGLIYEQYF
abundance: .; j_gene: TRBJ1-1; d_gene: .; v_gene: TRBV5-1; CDR3nt: TGCGCCAGCAGCTTGGGGAGCGACTCGGGGGGGGCTTTCTTT; CDR3aa: CASSLGSDSGGAFF
abundance: few; j_gene: TRBJ1-1; d_gene: .; v_gene: TRBV5-4; CDR3nt: TGTGCCAGCAGCTTGGCGCGGGGAGACACTGAAGCTTTCTTT; CDR3aa: CASSLARGDTEAFF
abundance: .; j_gene: TRBJ2-2; d_gene: TRBD2; v_gene: TRBV4-3; CDR3nt: TGCGCCAGCAGCCAAGCTAGCGGGGGGGCCGCCGACGGGGAGCTGTTTTTT; CDR3aa: CASSQASGGAADGELFF
abundance: .; j_gene: TRBJ2-5; d_gene: TRBD2; v_gene: TRBV28; CDR3nt: TGTGCCAGCAGCTCTAGCGGGTACCAAGAGACCCAGTACTTC; CDR3aa: CASSSSGYQETQYF